This T cell receptor beta chain was identified in a study of blood T cell repertoires in COVID-19. Germline CDR1 and CDR2: SEHNR and FQNEAQ (reference sequence). This CDR3 has 19 residues. The ends lost 3 bases at V and 3 bases at J; junction bases unmatched: 15. The assay was immunoSEQ multiplex PCR, and TCRdb's table has in-frame clones only and misses some. The table records some 370,000 clones, roughly 80% of them present only once. Sequencing was performed on PBMCs or T cells enriched from blood (not recorded which). This sequence originates from a woman aged 50 to 60 who had recovered from COVID-19. The rearrangement joins TRBV7-9 to TRBJ2-1; 9 bases map to TRBD2. CDR3 bases: TGTGCCAGCAGCTTGGGTGCTAGCGGGGTGACAACCCTCTACAATGAGCAGTTCTTC. Residues: CASSLGASGVTTLYNEQFF. The full variable domain, in which reference TRBV7-9 and TRBJ2-1 provide the parts outside the CDR3, is DTGVSQNPRHKITKRGQNVTFRCDPISEHNRLYWYRQTLGQGPEFLTYFQNEAQLEKSRLLSDRFSAERPKGSFSTLEIQRTEQGDSAMYLCASSLGASGVTTLYNEQFFGPGTRLTVL.